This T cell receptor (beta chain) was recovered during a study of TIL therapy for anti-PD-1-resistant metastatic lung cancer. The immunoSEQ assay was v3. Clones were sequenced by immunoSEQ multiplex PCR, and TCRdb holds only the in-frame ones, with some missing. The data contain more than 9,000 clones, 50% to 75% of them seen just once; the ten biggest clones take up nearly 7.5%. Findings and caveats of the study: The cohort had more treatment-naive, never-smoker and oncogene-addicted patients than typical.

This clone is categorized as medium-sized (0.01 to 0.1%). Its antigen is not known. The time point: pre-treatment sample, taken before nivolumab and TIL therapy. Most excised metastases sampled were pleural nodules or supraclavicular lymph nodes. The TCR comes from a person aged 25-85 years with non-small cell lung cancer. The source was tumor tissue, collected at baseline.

The CDR3 coding sequence is TGCGCCAGCAGCTCAGTTCCCAGTGGCTCTGGAAACACCATATATTTT. Its translation: CASSSVPSGSGNTIYF. This chain joins TRBV5-1 and TRBJ1-3; D is ambiguous. The CDR3 covers 16 residues. Trimming took 3 bases from V and 0 from J, leaving 13 bases between them. Per germline, CDR1 SGHRS and CDR2 YFSETQ.